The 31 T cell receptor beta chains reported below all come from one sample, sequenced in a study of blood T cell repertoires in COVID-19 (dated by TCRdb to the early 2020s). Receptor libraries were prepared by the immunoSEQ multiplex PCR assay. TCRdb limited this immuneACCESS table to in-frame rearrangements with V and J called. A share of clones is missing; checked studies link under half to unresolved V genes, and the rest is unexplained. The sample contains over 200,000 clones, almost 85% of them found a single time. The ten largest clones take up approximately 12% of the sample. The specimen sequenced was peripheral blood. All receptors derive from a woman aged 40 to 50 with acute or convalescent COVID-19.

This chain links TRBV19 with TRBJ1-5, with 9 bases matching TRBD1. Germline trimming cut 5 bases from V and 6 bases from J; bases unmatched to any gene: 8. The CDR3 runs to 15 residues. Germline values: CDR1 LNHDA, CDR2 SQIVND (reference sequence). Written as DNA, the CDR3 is TGTGCCAGTAGTTTCGGACAGGGGATCCTTCAGCCCCAGCATTTT. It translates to CASSFGQGILQPQHF.

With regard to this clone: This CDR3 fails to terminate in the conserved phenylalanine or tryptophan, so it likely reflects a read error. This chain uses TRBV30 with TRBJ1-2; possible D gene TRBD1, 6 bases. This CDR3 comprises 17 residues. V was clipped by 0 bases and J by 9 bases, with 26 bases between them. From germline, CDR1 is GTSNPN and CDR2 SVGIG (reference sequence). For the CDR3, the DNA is TGTGCCTGGAGTGTACATGGGTTAGGGACAAGCTCTAGGAGCTACACCCTC. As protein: CAWSVHGLGTSSRSYTL.

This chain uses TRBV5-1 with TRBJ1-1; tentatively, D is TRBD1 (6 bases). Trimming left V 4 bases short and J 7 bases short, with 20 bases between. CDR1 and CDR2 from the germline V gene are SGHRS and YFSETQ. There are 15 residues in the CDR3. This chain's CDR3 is CASSLDRGAPGEAFF. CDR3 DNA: TGCGCCAGCAGCCTTGACCGGGGGGCGCCTGGTGAAGCTTTCTTT. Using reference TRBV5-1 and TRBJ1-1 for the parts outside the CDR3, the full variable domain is KAGVTQTPRYLIKTRGQQVTLSCSPISGHRSVSWYQQTPGQGLQFLFEYFSETQRNKGNFPGRFSGRQFSNSRSEMNVSTLELGDSALYLCASSLDRGAPGEAFFGQGTRLTVV.

Written as DNA, the CDR3 is TGTGCCAGTAGTATAGTGGGTAGACACTACAATGAGCAGTTCTTC. It yields the protein CASSIVGRHYNEQFF. This chain connects TRBV19 to TRBJ2-1; D not certain. The CDR3 consists of 15 residues. Germline CDR1 LNHDA, CDR2 SQIVND (reference sequence). The germline V and J ends were trimmed by 1 base and 3 bases, with 10 bases remaining between them. Based on the CDR3 plus reference TRBV19 and TRBJ2-1, the full variable domain is DGGITQSPKYLFRKEGQNVTLSCEQNLNHDAMYWYRQDPGQGLRLIYYSQIVNDFQKGDIAEGYSVSREKKESFPLTVTSAQKNPTAFYLCASSIVGRHYNEQFFGPGTRLTVL.

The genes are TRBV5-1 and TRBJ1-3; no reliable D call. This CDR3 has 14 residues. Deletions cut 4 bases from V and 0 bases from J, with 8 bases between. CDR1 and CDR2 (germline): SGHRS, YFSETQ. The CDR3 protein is CASSTGSSGNTIYF. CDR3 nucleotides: TGCGCCAGCAGCACGGGGTCCTCTGGAAACACCATATATTTT. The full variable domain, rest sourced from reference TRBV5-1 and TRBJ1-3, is KAGVTQTPRYLIKTRGQQVTLSCSPISGHRSVSWYQQTPGQGLQFLFEYFSETQRNKGNFPGRFSGRQFSNSRSEMNVSTLELGDSALYLCASSTGSSGNTIYFGEGSWLTVV.

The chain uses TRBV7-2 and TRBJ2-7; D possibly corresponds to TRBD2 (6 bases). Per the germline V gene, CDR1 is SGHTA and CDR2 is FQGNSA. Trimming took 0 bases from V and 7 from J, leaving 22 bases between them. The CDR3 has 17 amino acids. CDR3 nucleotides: TGTGCCAGCAGCTTAGCGGCGGAGGGGAGATTTGTGGGAGAGCAGTACTTC. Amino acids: CASSLAAEGRFVGEQYF. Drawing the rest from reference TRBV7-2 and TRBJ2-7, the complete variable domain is GAGVSQSPSNKVTEKGKDVELRCDPISGHTALYWYRQSLGQGLEFLIYFQGNSAPDKSGLPSDRFSAERTGGSVSTLTIQRTQQEDSAVYLCASSLAAEGRFVGEQYFGPGTRLTVT.

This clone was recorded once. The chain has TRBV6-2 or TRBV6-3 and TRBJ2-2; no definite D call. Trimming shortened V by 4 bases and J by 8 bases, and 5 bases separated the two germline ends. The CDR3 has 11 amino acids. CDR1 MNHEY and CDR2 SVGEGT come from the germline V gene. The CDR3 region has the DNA TGTGCCAGCAGTTCTTCTGGGGAGCTGTTTTTT. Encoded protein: CASSSSGELFF.

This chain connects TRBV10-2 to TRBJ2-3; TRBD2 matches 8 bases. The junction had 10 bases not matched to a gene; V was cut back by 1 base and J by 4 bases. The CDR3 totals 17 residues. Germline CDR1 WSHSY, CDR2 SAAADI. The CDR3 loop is CASSELTGTRGADTQYF. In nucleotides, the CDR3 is TGCGCCAGCAGTGAGTTGACCGGGACTAGGGGCGCAGATACGCAGTATTTT.

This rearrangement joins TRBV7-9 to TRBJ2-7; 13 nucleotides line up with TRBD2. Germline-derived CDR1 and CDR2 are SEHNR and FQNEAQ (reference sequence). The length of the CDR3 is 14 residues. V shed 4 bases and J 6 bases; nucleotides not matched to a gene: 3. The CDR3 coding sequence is TGTGCCAGCAGCTCGGGACTAGCGGGGTTCGAGCAGTACTTC. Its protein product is CASSSGLAGFEQYF.

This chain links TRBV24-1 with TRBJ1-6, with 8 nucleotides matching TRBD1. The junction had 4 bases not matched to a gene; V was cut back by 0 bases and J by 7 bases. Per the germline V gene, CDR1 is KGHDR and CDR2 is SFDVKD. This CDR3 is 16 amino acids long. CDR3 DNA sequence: TGTGCCACCAGTGATTTGTGGACAGGGCGGAATTCACCCCTCCACTTT. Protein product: CATSDLWTGRNSPLHF.

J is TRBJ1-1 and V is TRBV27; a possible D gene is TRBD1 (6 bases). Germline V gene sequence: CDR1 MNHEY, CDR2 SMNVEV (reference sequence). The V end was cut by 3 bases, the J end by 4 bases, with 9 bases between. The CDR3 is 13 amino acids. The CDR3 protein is CASSFRGGTEAFF. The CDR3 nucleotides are TGTGCCAGCAGTTTCCGAGGGGGCACTGAAGCTTTCTTT.

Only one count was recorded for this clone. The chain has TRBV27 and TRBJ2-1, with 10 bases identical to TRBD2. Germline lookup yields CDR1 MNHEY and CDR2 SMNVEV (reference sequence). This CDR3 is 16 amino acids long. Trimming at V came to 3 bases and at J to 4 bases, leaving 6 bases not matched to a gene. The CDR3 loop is CASSFLLAGIYNEQFF. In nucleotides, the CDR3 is TGTGCCAGCAGTTTTCTACTAGCGGGAATTTACAATGAGCAGTTCTTC.

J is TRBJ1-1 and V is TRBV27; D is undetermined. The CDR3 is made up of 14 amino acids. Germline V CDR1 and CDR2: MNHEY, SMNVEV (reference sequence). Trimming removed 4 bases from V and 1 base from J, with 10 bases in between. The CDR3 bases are TGTGCCAGCAGTTCGTTGGGGAGGAACACTGAAGCTTTCTTT. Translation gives CASSSLGRNTEAFF.

CDR3 sequence (DNA): TGTGCCAGCAGTGACTCGCCGGGGGCCTACAATGAGCAGTTCTTC. As protein: CASSDSPGAYNEQFF. V is TRBV6-4 and J is TRBJ2-1, with D possibly matching TRBD2 (6 bases). CDR3 length: 15 amino acids. Trimming stripped 0 bases from V and 2 bases from J, with 8 bases between. The V gene's germline CDR1 is MRHNA and CDR2 SNTAGT.

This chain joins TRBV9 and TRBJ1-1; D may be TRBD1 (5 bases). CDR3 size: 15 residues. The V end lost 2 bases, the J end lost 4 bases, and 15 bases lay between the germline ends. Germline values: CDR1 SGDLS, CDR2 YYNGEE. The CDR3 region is CASSVRAFQGTEAFF. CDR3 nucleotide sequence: TGTGCCAGCAGCGTTCGGGCGTTCCAGGGCACTGAAGCTTTCTTT.

CDR3 sequence: CASSLPSFYEQYF. Here the CDR3 DNA reads TGTGCCAGCAGCTTACCTAGCTTCTACGAGCAGTACTTC. The J gene is TRBJ2-7, the V gene TRBV7-9; possible D gene TRBD2, 5 bases. The CDR3 totals 13 residues. Germline V lookup: CDR1 SEHNR, CDR2 FQNEAQ (reference sequence). The ends were cut back, 2 bases at V and 3 bases at J, with 8 bases in the middle.

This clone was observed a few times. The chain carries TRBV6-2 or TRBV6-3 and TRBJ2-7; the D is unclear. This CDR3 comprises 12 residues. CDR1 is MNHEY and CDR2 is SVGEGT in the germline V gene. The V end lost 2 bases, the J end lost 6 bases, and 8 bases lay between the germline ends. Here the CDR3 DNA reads TGTGCCAGCAGTTACACCACTTCCGAGCAGTACTTC. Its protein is CASSYTTSEQYF.

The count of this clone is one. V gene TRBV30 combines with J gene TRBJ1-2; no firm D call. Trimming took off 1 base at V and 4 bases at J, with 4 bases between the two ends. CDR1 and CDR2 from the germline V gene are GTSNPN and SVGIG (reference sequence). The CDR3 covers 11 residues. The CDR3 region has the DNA TGTGCCTGGAGTGGCGCCTATGGCTACACCTTC. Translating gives CAWSGAYGYTF.

CDR3 amino acids: CAWSANRRLYEQYF. CDR3 nucleotides: TGTGCCTGGAGTGCTAATCGGAGACTCTACGAGCAGTACTTC. The chain combines TRBV30 with TRBJ2-7; D is undetermined. The CDR3 runs to 14 residues. Trimming cost V 1 base and J 3 bases, with 13 bases left between them. CDR1 and CDR2 from the germline V gene are GTSNPN and SVGIG (reference sequence).

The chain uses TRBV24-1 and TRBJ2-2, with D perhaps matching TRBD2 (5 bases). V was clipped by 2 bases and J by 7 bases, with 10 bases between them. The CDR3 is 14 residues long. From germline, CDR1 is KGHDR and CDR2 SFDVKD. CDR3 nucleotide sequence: TGTGCCACCAGTGATTCCCAGACTAACGGGGAGCTGTTTTTT. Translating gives CATSDSQTNGELFF.

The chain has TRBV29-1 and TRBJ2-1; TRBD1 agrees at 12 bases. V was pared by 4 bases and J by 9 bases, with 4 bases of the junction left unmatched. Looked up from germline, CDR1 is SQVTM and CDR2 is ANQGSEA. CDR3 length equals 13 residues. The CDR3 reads CSVVGQGAVEQFF. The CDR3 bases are TGCAGCGTTGTGGGACAGGGGGCGGTTGAGCAGTTCTTC.

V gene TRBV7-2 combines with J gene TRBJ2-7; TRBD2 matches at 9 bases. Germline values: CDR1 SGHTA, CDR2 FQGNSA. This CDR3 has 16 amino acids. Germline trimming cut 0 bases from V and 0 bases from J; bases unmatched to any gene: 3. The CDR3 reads CASSLAASGNSYEQYF. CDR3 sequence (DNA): TGTGCCAGCAGCTTAGCGGCTAGCGGGAACTCCTACGAGCAGTACTTC.

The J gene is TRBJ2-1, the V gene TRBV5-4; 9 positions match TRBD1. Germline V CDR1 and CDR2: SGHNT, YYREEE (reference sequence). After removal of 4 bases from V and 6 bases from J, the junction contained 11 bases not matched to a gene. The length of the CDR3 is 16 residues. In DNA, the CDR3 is TGTGCCAGCAGCCCTCCTCCGGGGACAGGGAGCAATGAGCAGTTCTTC. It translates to CASSPPPGTGSNEQFF. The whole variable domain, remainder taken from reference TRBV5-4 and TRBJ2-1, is ETGVTQSPTHLIKTRGQQVTLRCSSQSGHNTVSWYQQALGQGPQFIFQYYREEENGRGNFPPRFSGLQFPNYSSELNVNALELDDSALYLCASSPPPGTGSNEQFFGPGTRLTVL.

CDR3 coding DNA: TGTGCCAGCAGTTTTACAGCGGGAGGGCGCAGCGAGCAGTACTTC. Protein: CASSFTAGGRSEQYF. The chain links TRBV6-2 or TRBV6-3 to TRBJ2-7, with 10 bases aligning to TRBD2. The CDR3 has 15 residues. Germline V lookup: CDR1 MNHEY, CDR2 SVGEGT. Trimming took 4 bases from V and 6 from J; bases not matched to a gene: 9.

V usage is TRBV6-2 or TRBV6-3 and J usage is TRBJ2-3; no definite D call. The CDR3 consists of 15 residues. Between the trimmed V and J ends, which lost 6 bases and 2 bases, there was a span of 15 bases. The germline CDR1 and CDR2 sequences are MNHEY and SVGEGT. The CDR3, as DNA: TGTGCCAGCAGCCCCTGGGCAGAAGACACAGATACGCAGTATTTT. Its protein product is CASSPWAEDTDTQYF.

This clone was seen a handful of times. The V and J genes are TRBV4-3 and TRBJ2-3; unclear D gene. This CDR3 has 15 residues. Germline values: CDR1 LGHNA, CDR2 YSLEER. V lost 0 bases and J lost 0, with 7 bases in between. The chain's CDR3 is CASSQERRSTDTQYF. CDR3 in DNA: TGCGCCAGCAGCCAAGAGAGAAGAAGCACAGATACGCAGTATTTT.

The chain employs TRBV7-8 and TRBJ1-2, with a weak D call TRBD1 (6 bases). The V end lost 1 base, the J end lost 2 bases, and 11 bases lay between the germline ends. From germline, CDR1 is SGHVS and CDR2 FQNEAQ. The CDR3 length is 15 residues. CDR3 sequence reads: CASSLVGGRNYGYTF. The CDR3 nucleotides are TGTGCCAGCAGCTTAGTGGGGGGGCGGAACTATGGCTACACCTTC.

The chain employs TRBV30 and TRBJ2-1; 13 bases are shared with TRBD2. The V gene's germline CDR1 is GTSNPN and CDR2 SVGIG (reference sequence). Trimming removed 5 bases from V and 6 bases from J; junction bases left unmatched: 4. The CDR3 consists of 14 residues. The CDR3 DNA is TGTGCCTGGGACGGACTAGCGGGAGTCAATGAGCAGTTCTTC. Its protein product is CAWDGLAGVNEQFF.

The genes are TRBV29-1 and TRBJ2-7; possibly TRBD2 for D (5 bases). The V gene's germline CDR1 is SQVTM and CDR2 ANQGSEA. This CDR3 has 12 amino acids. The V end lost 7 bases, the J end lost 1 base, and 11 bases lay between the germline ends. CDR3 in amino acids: CSALTNSYEQYF. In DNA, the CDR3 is TGCAGCGCCCTGACTAATTCCTACGAGCAGTACTTC.

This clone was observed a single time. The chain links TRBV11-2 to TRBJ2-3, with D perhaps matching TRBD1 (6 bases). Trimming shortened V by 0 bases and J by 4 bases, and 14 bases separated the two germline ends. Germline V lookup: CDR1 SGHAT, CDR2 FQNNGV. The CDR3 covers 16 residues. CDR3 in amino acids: CASSLDISTGADTQYF. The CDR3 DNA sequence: TGTGCCAGCAGCTTAGATATCTCGACAGGAGCAGATACGCAGTATTTT.

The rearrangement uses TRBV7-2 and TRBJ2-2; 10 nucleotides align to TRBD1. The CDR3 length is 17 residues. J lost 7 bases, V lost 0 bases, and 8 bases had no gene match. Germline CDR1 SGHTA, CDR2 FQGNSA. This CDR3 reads CASSLARQGAGGGELFF. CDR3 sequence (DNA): TGTGCCAGCAGCTTAGCACGACAGGGGGCCGGTGGCGGGGAGCTGTTTTTT.